The 16 T cell receptor beta chains below were found in one sample sequenced in a study of cytomegalovirus exposure and HLA in healthy donors. The PCR used 60 Vbeta and 13 Jbeta primers. Data came from immunoSEQ multiplex PCR; TCRdb stores just in-frame clones and leaves some out. The data show fewer than 200,000 clones, about 88% seen once. The sequenced sample consisted of PBMCs. These receptors were taken from a young man in good health and CMV-seropositive.

The gene calls are TRBV2 and TRBJ1-1; TRBD1 agrees at 7 bases. This CDR3 spans 15 amino acids. Germline V CDR1 and CDR2: SNHLY, FYNNEI. The ends lost 4 bases at V and 5 bases at J; junction bases unmatched: 10. The CDR3 coding sequence is TGTGCCAGCAGTGTTCGGACAGGCCGGGAAACTGAAGCTTTCTTT. Protein product: CASSVRTGRETEAFF.

The chain is built from TRBV4-1 and TRBJ2-3; 9 bases match TRBD2. J gave up 5 bases and V 2 bases, and 11 bases lay outside the gene matches. Germline V gene lookup returns CDR1 MGHRA and CDR2 YSYEKL. This CDR3 comprises 17 residues. Here the CDR3 reads CASSQKGRAGGGDTQYF. The CDR3 DNA follows: TGCGCCAGCAGCCAAAAAGGACGTGCGGGAGGGGGAGATACGCAGTATTTT.

This clone was detected a few times. The chain links TRBV7-2 to TRBJ2-1; unclear D gene. CDR1 and CDR2 from the germline V gene are SGHTA and FQGNSA. Trimming stripped 5 bases from V and 6 bases from J, with 17 bases between. The CDR3 consists of 15 residues. CDR3 DNA sequence: TGTGCCAGCAGCCCCATGGTATCCCGCGGCAATGAGCAGTTCTTC. This sequence encodes CASSPMVSRGNEQFF.

V usage is TRBV7-3 and J usage is TRBJ2-3; tentatively, D is TRBD1 (5 bases). From germline, CDR1 is SGHTA and CDR2 FQGTGA. The V end lost 5 bases, the J end lost 2 bases, and 11 bases lay between the germline ends. The CDR3 has 14 amino acids. The CDR3 bases are TGTGCCAGCAGCCCGGACACCATCACAGATACGCAGTATTTT. As protein: CASSPDTITDTQYF.

This chain joins TRBV19 and TRBJ2-7; 7 bases align to TRBD1. The trim removed 5 bases at V and 1 base at J, leaving 5 bases unmatched. The CDR3 has 14 residues. Germline V gene data show CDR1 as LNHDA and CDR2 as SQIVND (reference sequence). DNA of the CDR3: TGTGCCAGTAGTGCGACAGGGCGTTCCTACGAGCAGTACTTC. Translation: CASSATGRSYEQYF.

This clone has just one count. The genes are TRBV28 and TRBJ2-3; D perhaps matches TRBD1 (5 bases). Trimming shortened V by 3 bases and J by 0 bases, and 10 bases separated the two germline ends. The germline gives CDR1 MDHEN, CDR2 SYDVKM. This CDR3 contains 15 residues. Here the CDR3 DNA reads TGTGCCAGCAGTTTGGGGCAGGGAAGCACAGATACGCAGTATTTT. Protein sequence: CASSLGQGSTDTQYF.

The V and J genes are TRBV4-3 and TRBJ2-2, with TRBD2 matching 10 bases. J lost 8 bases, V lost 0 bases, and 9 bases had no gene match. Germline loops: CDR1 LGHNA, CDR2 YSLEER. The CDR3 spans 17 residues. In DNA form, the CDR3 reads TGCGCCAGCAGCCAAGATTTGTTGGCTAGCGGGAGAGGGGAGCTGTTTTTT. It is translated as CASSQDLLASGRGELFF.

In its sample, this clone was seen a few times. CDR3 in DNA: TGCGCCAGCAGTGAAGGGGTAGGACGGACCGGGGAGCTGTTTTTT. It yields the protein CASSEGVGRTGELFF. This chain connects TRBV10-2 to TRBJ2-2, with TRBD1 as a possible D gene (5 bases). The CDR3 consists of 15 residues. The V gene's germline CDR1 is WSHSY and CDR2 SAAADI. V lost 3 bases to trimming and J lost 5 bases, with 13 bases between them.

The chain employs TRBV11-3 and TRBJ2-1; TRBD2 aligns across 9 bases. With V trimmed by 5 bases and J by 4 bases, 6 bases remained unmatched. Germline V CDR1 and CDR2: SGHNT, YENEEA. This CDR3 comprises 15 residues. CDR3: CASSPTSGYYNEQFF. CDR3 DNA sequence: TGTGCCAGCAGCCCGACTAGCGGTTATTACAATGAGCAGTTCTTC.

As to this clone: At one boundary the junction diverges from the germline segment, which might be a read error. The chain links TRBV5-5 to TRBJ1-4; D not certain. Per the germline V gene, CDR1 is SGHKS and CDR2 is YYEKEE (reference sequence). The CDR3 runs 16 residues. For the CDR3, the DNA is TGCGCCAGCAGCCAAGATGAGAGCGGTTGGGAAGAAAAACTGTTTTTT. This translates into CASSQDESGWEEKLFF.

This clone has more than one count but fewer than ten. The chain uses TRBV13 and TRBJ2-5, with 11 bases lining up with TRBD2. The germline gives CDR1 PRHDT, CDR2 FYEKMQ (reference sequence). The CDR3 length is 16 residues. Trimming removed 3 bases from V and 1 base from J; junction bases left unmatched: 4. CDR3 nucleotide sequence: TGTGCCAGCAGCTTTTCTACTAGCGGGAGCCAAGAGACCCAGTACTTC. It yields the protein CASSFSTSGSQETQYF.

This chain uses TRBV5-4 with TRBJ1-2; tentative D call: TRBD1 (6 bases). The V end lost 0 bases, the J end lost 4 bases, and 13 bases lay between the germline ends. CDR1 and CDR2 from the germline V gene are SGHNT and YYREEE (reference sequence). The CDR3 extends over 15 amino acids. CDR3 loop: CASSLGPDSSYGYTF. CDR3 nucleotide sequence: TGTGCCAGCAGCTTGGGGCCGGACAGCAGCTATGGCTACACCTTC.

V and J are TRBV6-1 and TRBJ2-1; 7 bases map to TRBD2. After removal of 7 bases from V and 7 bases from J, the junction contained 13 bases not matched to a gene. The CDR3 has 15 residues. Per germline, CDR1 MNHNS and CDR2 SASEGT. This CDR3 is CASKILTSVPNEQFF. The CDR3, as DNA: TGTGCCAGCAAAATCCTAACTAGCGTTCCGAATGAGCAGTTCTTC.

The CDR3 loop is CASSHTGTSGPPGYF. The CDR3 coding sequence is TGTGCCAGCAGCCACACCGGGACTAGCGGACCCCCGGGGTATTTT. The chain has TRBV4-2 and TRBJ2-3; 11 bases are a match to TRBD2. The CDR3 totals 15 residues. V trimming: 3 bases; J trimming: 14 bases; junction bases outside the gene matches: 13. CDR1 and CDR2 from the germline V gene are LGHNA and YNFKEQ.

About this clone: A read error may account for a junction end that differs from germline. The chain is built from TRBV7-9 and TRBJ2-1; the D gene is possibly TRBD2 (6 bases). The CDR3 totals 14 residues. Looked up from germline, CDR1 is SEHNR and CDR2 is FQNEAQ (reference sequence). Here the CDR3 DNA reads TGTTCCAGCAGCTTACCGGGGACTGTGAATGAGCAGTTCTTC. Encoded protein: CSSSLPGTVNEQFF.

The chain couples TRBV19 to TRBJ1-3; D perhaps matches TRBD1 (5 bases). Germline-derived CDR1 and CDR2 are LNHDA and SQIVND (reference sequence). Trimming shortened V by 4 bases and J by 3 bases, and 13 bases separated the two germline ends. The CDR3 runs 15 residues. CDR3 residues: CASSRSRVDGNTIYF. The DNA of the CDR3 is TGTGCCAGTAGTAGGTCCAGGGTGGATGGAAACACCATATATTTT.